One and the same sample provided the 21 T cell receptor beta chains below, sequenced in a study of post-analysis software for immune sequencing data. Which antigens these TCRs recognize remains unknown. Prepared TCR beta cDNA libraries contained unique molecular identifiers. A single record per CDR3 protein comes from TCRdb applying MiXCR to the PCR reads. The table shows roughly 570,000 distinct CDR3 sequences, with around 34% occurring only once. Points from the study as a whole: Patients showed TRBV5-6, TRBV5-1 and TRBV20-1 among a few TRBV segments more frequent than in controls.

The sample comprised blood. The origin of the receptors is a girl aged 2-17 years with multiple sclerosis.

The chain joins TRBV10-2 to TRBJ2-2, with D uncertain. The V end lost 7 bases, the J end lost 9 bases, and 15 bases lay between the germline ends. Germline CDR1 is WSHSY and CDR2 is SAAADI. This CDR3 has 13 residues. The CDR3 DNA reads as TGCGCCAGCAACTGGGATCAAGGGCGGGAGCTGTTTTTT. Translated, it gives CASNWDQGRELFF.

CDR3 in amino acids: CSVLRRGDTEAFF. The CDR3 nucleotides are TGCAGCGTGCTACGCAGGGGCGACACTGAAGCTTTCTTT. This chain joins TRBV29-1 and TRBJ1-1; the D gene is possibly TRBD1 (6 bases). V was pared by 6 bases and J by 3 bases, with 14 bases between. Germline V gene data show CDR1 as SQVTM and CDR2 as ANQGSEA. The CDR3 is 13 amino acids.

The chain carries TRBV7-9 and TRBJ1-1, with D perhaps matching TRBD1 (5 bases). The CDR3 runs 12 residues. In germline, CDR1 is SEHNR, CDR2 FQNEAQ (reference sequence). Trimming shortened V by 5 bases and J by 13 bases, and 17 bases separated the two germline ends. The CDR3, as DNA: TGTGCCAGCAGCGTTGGGGACTGGGTATTTTTCTTT. Amino acid sequence: CASSVGDWVFFF. The whole variable domain, filled in from reference TRBV7-9 and TRBJ1-1, reads DTGVSQNPRHKITKRGQNVTFRCDPISEHNRLYWYRQTLGQGPEFLTYFQNEAQLEKSRLLSDRFSAERPKGSFSTLEIQRTEQGDSAMYLCASSVGDWVFFFGQGTRLTVV.

The genes are TRBV4-2 and TRBJ2-7; 7 positions agree with TRBD1. The J call is uncertain, as TRBJ2-5 better fits the DNA end. The germline CDR1 and CDR2 sequences are LGHNA and YNFKEQ. This CDR3 region has 15 residues. CDR3 nucleotides: TGTGCCAGCAGCCAAGATGGAACAGGGGAAGAGACCCAGTACTTC. This encodes CASSQDGTGEETQYF.

This clonotype was detected only a few times. The chain recombines TRBV13 with TRBJ2-7; tentatively, D is TRBD2 (5 bases). Trimming shortened V by 5 bases and J by 6 bases, and 14 bases separated the two germline ends. CDR1 and CDR2 (germline): PRHDT, FYEKMQ (reference sequence). The CDR3 is 13 residues long. CDR3 residues: CASSPFRGFEQYF. CDR3 sequence (DNA): TGTGCCAGCAGCCCGTTCCGAGGGTTCGAGCAGTACTTC.

This clonotype was counted only a few times. This sequence joins TRBV5-1 and TRBJ2-1, with 7 bases that match TRBD1. This CDR3 has 15 residues. Germline CDR1 and CDR2: SGHRS and YFSETQ. J was trimmed by 2 bases and V by 4 bases; bases with no gene match: 6. CDR3 DNA sequence: TGCGCCAGCAGCCCTACGACAGGGACCTACAATGAGCAGTTCTTC. It encodes CASSPTTGTYNEQFF.

This clonotype was recorded a few times. This sequence joins TRBV28 and TRBJ2-5; possibly TRBD1 for D (5 bases). This CDR3 has 14 amino acids. CDR1 and CDR2 from the germline V gene are MDHEN and SYDVKM. V was cut by 8 bases and J by 1 base, with 14 bases left in between. The CDR3 is CASCIRQTQETQYF. The CDR3 DNA reads as TGTGCCAGCTGCATACGACAGACCCAAGAGACCCAGTACTTC.

This clonotype has a count of ten or more. J is TRBJ2-7 and V is TRBV27, with 13 nucleotides matching TRBD2. This CDR3 comprises 14 residues. Germline-derived CDR1 and CDR2 are MNHEY and SMNVEV (reference sequence). V gave up 1 base and J gave up 6 bases; unmatched junction bases: 0. This CDR3 reads CASSLWTSGGEQYF. The CDR3 DNA follows: TGTGCCAGCAGTTTATGGACTAGCGGGGGCGAGCAGTACTTC.

This clonotype was detected once. This chain connects TRBV28 to TRBJ2-5; maybe TRBD1 (6 bases). The J call may not be correct, given that the DNA end is closer to TRBJ2-1. Germline V lookup: CDR1 MDHEN, CDR2 SYDVKM. The CDR3 consists of 15 residues. CDR3 DNA sequence: TGTGCCAGCAGTTTCCTGAGGGGGAACCAAGAGACCCAGTTCTTC. Translated, it gives CASSFLRGNQETQFF.

J is TRBJ2-1 and V is TRBV12-3 or TRBV12-4; the D is unclear. The germline V and J ends were trimmed by 5 bases and 8 bases, with 10 bases remaining between them. The CDR3 is 12 residues long. CDR3 residues: CASSAAVHEQFF. CDR3 bases: TGTGCCAGCAGTGCGGCGGTTCATGAGCAGTTCTTC.

This clonotype was recorded many times. The chain employs TRBV5-1 and TRBJ2-7; 8 nucleotides line up with TRBD1. The CDR3 is 15 residues long. Unmatched junction bases numbered 3, after V lost 1 base and J lost 0 bases. Germline values: CDR1 SGHRS, CDR2 YFSETQ. In DNA, the CDR3 is TGCGCCAGCAGCTTGCGAACAGGGGGCTCCTACGAGCAGTACTTC. As protein: CASSLRTGGSYEQYF.

The chain combines TRBV20-1 with TRBJ2-3; tentatively, D is TRBD1 (6 bases). V lost 4 bases, J lost 2 bases, and 16 bases lay in between. Germline V gene data show CDR1 as DFQATT and CDR2 as SNEGSKA (reference sequence). This CDR3 has 15 amino acids. As DNA, the CDR3 is TGCAGTGCTACCCGACAGGAGCCACTCACAGATACGCAGTATTTT. Protein: CSATRQEPLTDTQYF.

This clonotype was recorded at least ten times. The chain couples TRBV11-2 to TRBJ1-2; D ambiguous. Between the trimmed V and J ends, which lost 5 bases and 0 bases, there was a span of 16 bases. CDR3 length: 16 amino acids. The germline CDR1 and CDR2 sequences are SGHAT and FQNNGV. CDR3: CASSRTQAPANYGYTF. The DNA of the CDR3 is TGTGCCAGCAGCCGAACCCAGGCTCCAGCTAACTATGGCTACACCTTC.

This clonotype was recorded a few times. This chain uses TRBV12-3 or TRBV12-4 with TRBJ2-1; D not certain. Trimming removed 2 bases at V and 2 bases at J, with 4 bases between. The length of the CDR3 is 13 residues. In nucleotides, the CDR3 is TGTGCCAGCAGTTTACTAGCCTACAATGAGCAGTTCTTC. Translation: CASSLLAYNEQFF.

The chain has TRBV14 and TRBJ2-3; the D is unclear. Looked up from germline, CDR1 is SGHDN and CDR2 is FVKESK. The CDR3 is 13 residues long. V lost 2 bases to trimming and J lost 6 bases, with 9 bases between them. The DNA of the CDR3 is TGTGCCAGCAGCCAAATCCCCGGTGATACGCAGTATTTT. This encodes CASSQIPGDTQYF.

This clonotype was counted only a few times. The rearrangement joins TRBV29-1 to TRBJ2-3; the D gene is possibly TRBD2 (6 bases). Trimming removed 0 bases at V and 2 bases at J, with 15 bases between. The germline gives CDR1 SQVTM, CDR2 ANQGSEA. This CDR3 comprises 16 residues. The CDR3 DNA reads as TGCAGCGTTGAAGATCTCGGAGGGGCCTTCACAGATACGCAGTATTTT. It translates to CSVEDLGGAFTDTQYF.

The J gene is TRBJ2-5, the V gene TRBV5-1; 15 bases are shared with TRBD2. TRBJ2-7 matches the DNA end more closely, so the J call is doubtful. Germline V gives CDR1 SGHRS, CDR2 YFSETQ. The CDR3 runs 18 residues. In DNA form, the CDR3 reads TGCGCCAGCAGCTTGGAGGGGACTAGCGGGGGGCTTCGCTACGAGCAGTACTTC. Translated, it gives CASSLEGTSGGLRYEQYF.

This clonotype was detected a few times. V gene TRBV5-1 combines with J gene TRBJ2-5; no reliable D call. The V and J ends lost 2 bases and 0 bases respectively, with 8 bases between them. CDR1 is SGHRS, CDR2 YFSETQ, per germline. This CDR3 contains 14 residues. The CDR3 spells CASSFGQDQETQYF. CDR3 DNA sequence: TGCGCCAGCAGCTTCGGTCAGGACCAAGAGACCCAGTACTTC.

The J gene is TRBJ1-1, the V gene TRBV15, with D perhaps matching TRBD1 (5 bases). Germline V gene lookup returns CDR1 LNHNV and CDR2 YYDKDF (reference sequence). The CDR3 totals 14 residues. The germline V and J ends were trimmed by 0 bases and 5 bases, with 10 bases remaining between them. CDR3 nucleotide sequence: TGTGCCACCAGCAGAGATCATGGGGGAACTGAAGCTTTCTTT. Translated, it gives CATSRDHGGTEAFF. The full variable domain, in which reference TRBV15 and TRBJ1-1 provide the parts outside the CDR3, is DAMVIQNPRYQVTQFGKPVTLSCSQTLNHNVMYWYQQKSSQAPKLLFHYYDKDFNNEADTPDNFQSRRPNTSFCFLDIRSPGLGDTAMYLCATSRDHGGTEAFFGQGTRLTVV.

V usage is TRBV20-1 and J usage is TRBJ2-6, with D possibly called TRBD1 or TRBD2 (5 bases each). In germline, CDR1 is DFQATT, CDR2 SNEGSKA (reference sequence). V was trimmed by 1 base and J by 2 bases, leaving 12 bases between them. The CDR3 consists of 16 residues. CDR3 bases: TGCAGTGCTAGAGCCGCTGGGGGAACTGGGGCCAACGTCCTGACTTTC. This translates into CSARAAGGTGANVLTF.

This chain links TRBV7-6 with TRBJ2-1, with 7 bases aligning to TRBD2. J was trimmed by 5 bases and V by 4 bases; bases with no gene match: 8. Per the germline V gene, CDR1 is SGHVS and CDR2 is FNYEAQ. The CDR3 runs to 15 residues. The DNA of the CDR3 is TGTGCCAGCAGCTCTCCCGGGACTACCGACAATGAGCAGTTCTTC. Its translation is CASSSPGTTDNEQFF.